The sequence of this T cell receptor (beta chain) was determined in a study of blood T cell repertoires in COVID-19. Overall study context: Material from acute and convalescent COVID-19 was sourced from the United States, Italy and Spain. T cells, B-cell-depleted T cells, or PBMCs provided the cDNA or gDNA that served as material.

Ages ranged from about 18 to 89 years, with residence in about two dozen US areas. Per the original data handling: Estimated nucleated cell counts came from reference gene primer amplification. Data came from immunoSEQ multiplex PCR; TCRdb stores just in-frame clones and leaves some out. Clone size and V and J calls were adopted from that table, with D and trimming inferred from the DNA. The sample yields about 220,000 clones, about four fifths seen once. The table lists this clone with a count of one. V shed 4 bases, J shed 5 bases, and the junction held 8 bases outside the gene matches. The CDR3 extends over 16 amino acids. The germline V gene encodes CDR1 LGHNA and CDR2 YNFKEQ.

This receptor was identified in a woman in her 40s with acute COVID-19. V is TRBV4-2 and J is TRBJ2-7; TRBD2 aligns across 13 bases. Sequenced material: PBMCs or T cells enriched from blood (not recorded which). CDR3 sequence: CASSPVGLAGRDEQYF. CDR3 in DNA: TGTGCCAGCAGCCCAGTGGGACTAGCGGGAAGGGACGAGCAGTACTTC.